These 5 T cell receptor beta chains originate from one sample sequenced in a study of blood T cell repertoires in COVID-19. The repertoire was sequenced with immunoSEQ multiplex PCR; TCRdb's copy has only in-frame clones and lacks some. Of around 95,000 clones in the sample, approximately 80% were seen once. The material sequenced was peripheral blood. These receptors originate from an older woman with acute or convalescent COVID-19.

This clone turned up a few times. The rearrangement uses TRBV4-1 and TRBJ2-7; D call uncertain. Germline CDR1 and CDR2: MGHRA and YSYEKL. Trimming cost V 0 bases and J 10 bases, with 10 bases left between them. The CDR3 totals 12 residues. Here the CDR3 DNA reads TGCGCCAGCAGCCAAGATCTTTCACTACAGTACTTC. As protein: CASSQDLSLQYF.

The J gene is TRBJ2-7, the V gene TRBV10-2; D is uncertain. CDR3 length equals 14 residues. Trimming cost V 5 bases and J 0 bases, with 11 bases left between them. Per the germline V gene, CDR1 is WSHSY and CDR2 is SAAADI. CDR3: CASSPRSPSYEQYV. CDR3 DNA: TGCGCCAGCAGTCCCCGGTCCCCCTCCTACGAGCAGTACGTC.

The count of this clone is one. The genes are TRBV5-1 and TRBJ1-1; 8 nucleotides agree with TRBD1. The ends lost 4 bases at V and 1 base at J; junction bases unmatched: 9. This CDR3 comprises 16 residues. Germline CDR1 is SGHRS and CDR2 is YFSETQ. The DNA for the CDR3 is TGCGCCAGCAGCGGGAGGACAGGGCCCTCGAACACTGAAGCTTTCTTT. It codes for CASSGRTGPSNTEAFF.

This clone was observed a few times. The chain has TRBV19 and TRBJ2-4, with no clear D. Germline assignment: CDR1 LNHDA and CDR2 SQIVND (reference sequence). The CDR3 runs to 14 residues. Trimming stripped 2 bases from V and 4 bases from J, with 9 bases between. The CDR3 region is CASSILGDKNIQYF. The CDR3 nucleotides are TGTGCCAGTAGTATACTAGGAGATAAAAACATTCAGTACTTC.

The chain uses TRBV18 and TRBJ1-4, with D uncertain. Looked up from germline, CDR1 is KGHSH and CDR2 is LQKENI. The CDR3 runs to 15 residues. V lost 3 bases and J lost 8, with 16 bases in between. This chain's CDR3 is CASSPGMYSEEKLFF. Written as DNA, the CDR3 is TGTGCCAGCTCACCCGGGATGTATTCAGAAGAAAAACTGTTTTTT.